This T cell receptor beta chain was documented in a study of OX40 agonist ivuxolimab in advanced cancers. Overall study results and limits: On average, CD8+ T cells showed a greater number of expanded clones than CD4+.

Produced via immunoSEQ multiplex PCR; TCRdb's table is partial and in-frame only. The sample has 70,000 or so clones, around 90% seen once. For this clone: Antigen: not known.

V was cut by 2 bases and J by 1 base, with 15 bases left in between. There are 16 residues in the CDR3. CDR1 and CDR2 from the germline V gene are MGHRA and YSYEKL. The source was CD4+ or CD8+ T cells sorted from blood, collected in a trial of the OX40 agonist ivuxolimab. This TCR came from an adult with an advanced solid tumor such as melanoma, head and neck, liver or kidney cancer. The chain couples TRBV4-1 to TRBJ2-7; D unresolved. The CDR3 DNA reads TGCGCCAGCAGCCAAAGTAACGCCCTGGGGTCCTACGAGCAGTACTTC. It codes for CASSQSNALGSYEQYF.